Sequencing of this T cell receptor beta chain was carried out in a study of T-cell memory formation after mild COVID-19. General study findings and limits: Second-wave clones with a day 37 peak had unconfirmed SARS-CoV-2 specificity.

TCRdb reprocessed the 5' RACE reads via MiXCR and lists one record per CDR3 protein. The data hold 250,000 or so distinct CDR3 sequences, with 15% to 20% observed a single time. This CDR3 region has 15 residues. CDR1 and CDR2 from the germline V gene are SGHAT and FQNNGV. V was cut by 3 bases and J by 4 bases, with 14 bases left in between. This clonotype was seen a few times. Its target is unknown. Sequencing was performed on PBMCs or a T cell subset sorted from them (not recorded which). This receptor was identified in a young man who had mild COVID-19 (a few samples of this study predate the infection). Cell type and time point are not known. J is TRBJ2-3 and V is TRBV11-2; D possibly uses TRBD1 or TRBD2 (5 bases each). CDR3 DNA sequence: TGTGCCAGCAGCTTCTGGGACCCCCAGGCAGATACGCAGTATTTT. As protein: CASSFWDPQADTQYF. The whole variable domain, remainder taken from reference TRBV11-2 and TRBJ2-3, is EAGVAQSPRYKIIEKRQSVAFWCNPISGHATLYWYQQILGQGPKLLIQFQNNGVVDDSQLPKDRFSAERLKGVDSTLKIQPAKLEDSAVYLCASSFWDPQADTQYFGPGTRLTVL.